Each of the 30 T cell receptor beta chains below was sequenced from the same sample in a study of CD8+CD57+ T cells in acquired aplastic anemia. Genomic DNA, serving as template, underwent TCR beta VDJ and CDR3 profiling. TCRdb fed the reads into MiXCR, producing one record per CDR3 protein. There are around 210,000 distinct CDR3 sequences in the sample; 55% to 65% occur only once, and roughly 61% lies in the top ten. Flow cytometry had shown expanded CD8+CD57+ cells in the patients chosen for sequencing. Sequences were obtained from sorted CD4+, CD8+, or CD8+CD57+ T cells (not recorded which) from PBMCs. These receptors all come from a human donor with aplastic anemia.

The chain recombines TRBV25-1 with TRBJ2-1; 8 bases fit TRBD2. Unmatched junction bases numbered 11, after V lost 4 bases and J lost 12 bases. This CDR3 region has 14 residues. Looked up from germline, CDR1 is MGHDK and CDR2 is SYGVNS. CDR3 nucleotide sequence: TGTGCCAGCAGTGGGACTAGCCGGCTTTTTGGGCAGTTCTTC. This translates into CASSGTSRLFGQFF.

The chain carries TRBV19 and TRBJ1-1; D is unclear. Germline V gene sequence: CDR1 LNHDA, CDR2 SQIVND (reference sequence). The V and J ends lost 7 bases and 4 bases respectively, with 19 bases between them. This CDR3 region has 15 residues. CDR3 protein: CASKVSPNAGTEAFF. CDR3 coding DNA: TGTGCCAGTAAGGTTTCCCCTAACGCGGGCACTGAAGCTTTCTTT.

J is TRBJ2-7 and V is TRBV10-3; 7 bases are shared with TRBD1. This CDR3 has 15 residues. The V and J ends lost 0 bases and 4 bases, in that order; junction bases with no gene match: 6. Germline CDR1 ENHRY, CDR2 SYGVKD. The DNA for the CDR3 is TGTGCCATCAGTGAGTCGGAACAGGGGAAATACGAGCAGTACTTC. The encoded protein is CAISESEQGKYEQYF.

The CDR3 is CASSLAGAHEQYF. The DNA for the CDR3 is TGCGCCAGCAGCTTGGCGGGGGCCCACGAGCAGTACTTC. V usage is TRBV5-1 and J usage is TRBJ2-7; TRBD1 or TRBD2 may be the D gene (6 bases each). This CDR3 has 13 residues. CDR1 and CDR2 (germline): SGHRS, YFSETQ. V was trimmed by 0 bases and J by 5 bases, leaving 9 bases between them.

This clonotype was detected a few times. The chain recombines TRBV12-3 or TRBV12-4 with TRBJ1-1, with TRBD1 matching 7 bases. V shed 5 bases and J 7 bases; nucleotides not matched to a gene: 10. The CDR3 runs 14 residues. The chain's CDR3 is CASSPPGGGIEAFF. In DNA, the CDR3 is TGTGCCAGCAGTCCCCCAGGAGGGGGCATTGAAGCTTTCTTT.

This sequence joins TRBV24-1 and TRBJ2-2, with TRBD2 matching over 8 bases. Germline lookup yields CDR1 KGHDR and CDR2 SFDVKD. The ends lost 2 bases at V and 3 bases at J; junction bases unmatched: 7. This CDR3 spans 17 amino acids. The CDR3, as DNA: TGTGCCACCAGTGATTCAGCGGGGGCAAAAGACACCGGGGAGCTGTTTTTT. Translating it yields CATSDSAGAKDTGELFF.

The DNA of the CDR3 is TGTGCCAGCAGCTCCTACCAGCCTCCCCTCCACTTT. This sequence encodes CASSSYQPPLHF. The chain is built from TRBV7-2 and TRBJ1-6; D is unclear. The CDR3 runs to 12 residues. CDR1 and CDR2 (germline): SGHTA, FQGNSA. V lost 4 bases, J lost 13 bases, and 11 bases lay in between. Full variable domain (missing parts from reference TRBV7-2 and TRBJ1-6): GAGVSQSPSNKVTEKGKDVELRCDPISGHTALYWYRQSLGQGLEFLIYFQGNSAPDKSGLPSDRFSAERTGGSVSTLTIQRTQQEDSAVYLCASSSYQPPLHFGNGTRLTVT.

This rearrangement joins TRBV19 to TRBJ1-1; unclear D gene. This CDR3 spans 15 amino acids. Looked up from germline, CDR1 is LNHDA and CDR2 is SQIVND (reference sequence). With 6 bases removed from V and 1 base from J, the gap between germline ends came to 15 bases. The CDR3 bases are TGTGCCAGTAGCACAACGAGGGCTGGGAACACTGAAGCTTTCTTT. This encodes CASSTTRAGNTEAFF.

The CDR3 spells CASSVAGPNEQFF. CDR3 in DNA: TGTGCCAGCAGCGTAGCAGGTCCCAATGAGCAGTTCTTC. The chain joins TRBV9 to TRBJ2-1; D is undetermined. The germline V and J ends were trimmed by 0 bases and 6 bases, with 7 bases remaining between them. The germline V gene encodes CDR1 SGDLS and CDR2 YYNGEE. This CDR3 region has 13 residues.

The J gene is TRBJ2-5, the V gene TRBV20-1; the match to TRBD2 covers 8 bases. The CDR3 is 13 amino acids. The germline V gene encodes CDR1 DFQATT and CDR2 SNEGSKA (reference sequence). CDR3 loop: CSKMSGGKETQYF. CDR3 nucleotides: TGCAGCAAGATGTCGGGGGGGAAAGAGACCCAGTACTTC.

About this clonotype itself: At one boundary the junction diverges from the germline segment, which might be a read error. This rearrangement joins TRBV5-6 to TRBJ2-2, with 7 bases that match TRBD2. CDR1 is SGHDT, CDR2 YYEEEE, per germline. This CDR3 has 13 amino acids. The CDR3 DNA sequence: TGTGCCAGCCGGGGGGTTGAACACCGGGGAGCTGTTTTT. Protein product: CASRGVEHRGAVF.

This clonotype was recorded many times. The V gene is TRBV14, the J gene TRBJ2-7, with D perhaps TRBD1 (5 bases). Trimming left V 1 base short and J 9 bases short, with 22 bases between. There are 16 residues in the CDR3. Germline V gives CDR1 SGHDN, CDR2 FVKESK. The CDR3 DNA follows: TGTGCCAGCAGCCAAGCGATGGAACAGGCTTTGGGTGGGCAGTACTTC. Amino acids: CASSQAMEQALGGQYF.

This clonotype was detected a few times. The rearrangement joins TRBV24-1 to TRBJ1-5, with TRBD1 matching 7 bases. CDR1 and CDR2 (germline): KGHDR, SFDVKD. V lost 3 bases to trimming and J lost 3 bases; unmatched junction nucleotides: 4. The CDR3 sequence is 15 residues long. The CDR3 protein is CATSDRDSSNQPQHF. The CDR3 bases are TGTGCCACCAGTGATCGGGACAGTTCCAATCAGCCCCAGCATTTT.

In its sample, this clonotype was seen a few times. The V call is TRBV5-4, the J call TRBJ2-5; 7 positions match TRBD1. The CDR3 is 14 amino acids. Germline V CDR1 and CDR2: SGHNT, YYREEE (reference sequence). V shed 9 bases and J 2 bases; nucleotides not matched to a gene: 10. The CDR3 nucleotides are TGTGCCACCAAGCACGGGACAGCACAAGAGACCCAGTACTTC. Translating gives CATKHGTAQETQYF.

The chain recombines TRBV7-8 with TRBJ1-6; D gene ambiguous. Germline assignment: CDR1 SGHVS and CDR2 FQNEAQ. V was cut by 0 bases and J by 11 bases, with 11 bases left in between. This CDR3 has 14 residues. CDR3 region: CASSLAGGWAPLHF. CDR3 in DNA: TGTGCCAGCAGCTTAGCTGGAGGTTGGGCACCCCTCCACTTT.

The chain joins TRBV10-3 to TRBJ2-3; weak D call: TRBD2 (5 bases). The CDR3 consists of 13 residues. Germline-derived CDR1 and CDR2 are ENHRY and SYGVKD. Trimming left V 6 bases short and J 6 bases short, with 13 bases between. The DNA of the CDR3 is TGTGCCATCAGGACGGGAAGTGGGGATACGCAGTATTTT. This encodes CAIRTGSGDTQYF.

The rearrangement uses TRBV20-1 and TRBJ1-1; 10 nucleotides line up with TRBD1. The trim removed 2 bases at V and 6 bases at J, leaving 3 bases unmatched. The length of the CDR3 is 13 residues. CDR1 and CDR2 from the germline V gene are DFQATT and SNEGSKA (reference sequence). CDR3 amino acids: CSARPGQGAEAFF. The CDR3 region has the DNA TGCAGTGCTAGACCAGGACAGGGGGCTGAAGCTTTCTTT.

The chain uses TRBV29-1 and TRBJ2-5; possible D gene TRBD2, 7 bases. Trimming left V 1 base short and J 4 bases short, with 13 bases between. Germline lookup yields CDR1 SQVTM and CDR2 ANQGSEA. The CDR3 contains 14 residues. The chain's CDR3 is CSVEVFGGLETQYF. The CDR3 coding sequence is TGCAGCGTTGAAGTTTTCGGGGGGCTAGAGACCCAGTACTTC.

This clonotype was observed once. The chain carries TRBV10-1 and TRBJ2-1; 11 nucleotides match TRBD2. Looked up from germline, CDR1 is WNHNN and CDR2 is SYGVQD (reference sequence). V gave up 8 bases and J gave up 8 bases; unmatched junction bases: 17. This CDR3 has 17 amino acids. The CDR3 loop is CASPPGLAGGPSDEQFF. The CDR3 DNA sequence: TGCGCCAGCCCCCCGGGATTAGCGGGAGGGCCGTCCGATGAGCAGTTCTTC.

The rearrangement joins TRBV9 to TRBJ2-7; D may correspond to TRBD1 or TRBD2 (6 bases each). This CDR3 is 14 amino acids long. Germline lookup yields CDR1 SGDLS and CDR2 YYNGEE. Trimming removed 3 bases at V and 5 bases at J, with 15 bases between. The CDR3 loop reads CASSEGVGGNEQYF. CDR3 DNA: TGTGCCAGCAGCGAGGGGGTCGGGGGTAACGAGCAGTACTTC.

The V call is TRBV6-1, the J call TRBJ1-6; possibly TRBD1 for D (5 bases). This CDR3 comprises 10 residues. Germline V gene sequence: CDR1 MNHNS, CDR2 SASEGT. The germline V and J ends were trimmed by 9 bases and 13 bases, with 10 bases remaining between them. Here the CDR3 reads CASDSPPLHF. The CDR3 nucleotides read TGTGCCAGTGACAGTCCGCCCCTCCACTTT.

This clonotype was detected ten times or more. The rearrangement links TRBV27 to TRBJ1-1, with unresolved D. The V gene's germline CDR1 is MNHEY and CDR2 SMNVEV (reference sequence). The CDR3 spans 12 residues. V lost 5 bases to trimming and J lost 4 bases, with 8 bases between them. This chain's CDR3 is CASSRPGTEAFF. CDR3 nucleotide sequence: TGTGCCAGCAGTCGGCCCGGCACTGAAGCTTTCTTT.

The chain carries TRBV5-1 and TRBJ2-7, with D unresolved. Germline CDR1 SGHRS, CDR2 YFSETQ. Trimming pared 0 bases from V and 1 base from J, leaving 11 bases between. This CDR3 has 15 residues. The CDR3 DNA sequence: TGCGCCAGCAGCTTGGAGGGCCACGTGTCCTACGAGCAGTACTTC. Amino acids: CASSLEGHVSYEQYF.

The genes are TRBV5-1 and TRBJ2-7; no clear D. Between the trimmed V and J ends, which lost 2 bases and 6 bases, there was a span of 12 bases. Germline V gives CDR1 SGHRS, CDR2 YFSETQ. The CDR3 runs 13 residues. For the CDR3, the DNA is TGCGCCAGCAGCTTCCTACAAATAGGCGAGCAGTACTTC. Amino acid sequence: CASSFLQIGEQYF.

This clonotype has at least ten counts. The chain recombines TRBV29-1 with TRBJ2-7, with a tentative D call TRBD2 (6 bases). Per the germline V gene, CDR1 is SQVTM and CDR2 is ANQGSEA. Trimming pared 6 bases from V and 4 bases from J, leaving 16 bases between. The CDR3 has 13 residues. This CDR3 reads CSVAFGGMYEQYF. The CDR3, as DNA: TGCAGCGTCGCTTTTGGGGGGATGTACGAGCAGTACTTC.

The chain has TRBV7-9 and TRBJ2-2, with 11 bases that match TRBD2. J gave up 6 bases and V 5 bases, and 8 bases lay outside the gene matches. The CDR3 covers 16 residues. Germline lookup yields CDR1 SEHNR and CDR2 FQNEAQ (reference sequence). The CDR3 protein is CASSNLAGGRSGELFF. CDR3 sequence (DNA): TGTGCCAGCAGCAACCTAGCGGGAGGACGGTCCGGGGAGCTGTTTTTT.

The chain carries TRBV6-6 and TRBJ1-2; TRBD1 agrees at 7 bases. With 10 bases clipped from V and 10 bases from J, the junction kept 12 bases outside the gene matches. The CDR3 consists of 12 residues. In germline, CDR1 is MNHNY, CDR2 SVGAGI (reference sequence). The CDR3 nucleotides are TGTGCCATCAAGGGGACAGCGCCGCTCTACACCTTC. Translating gives CAIKGTAPLYTF.

This clonotype appeared many times. In nucleotides, the CDR3 is TGTGCCAGCAGCCTCGGACAGGGCTGGTTGTACGAGCAGTACTTC. Its translation: CASSLGQGWLYEQYF. The genes are TRBV7-3 and TRBJ2-7, with TRBD1 identical over 8 bases. V shed 5 bases and J 4 bases; nucleotides not matched to a gene: 10. From germline, CDR1 is SGHTA and CDR2 FQGTGA. This CDR3 region has 15 residues.

The chain combines TRBV7-8 with TRBJ1-1; 10 bases match TRBD1. Germline trimming cut 5 bases from V and 7 bases from J; bases unmatched to any gene: 10. The germline V gene has CDR1 SGHVS and CDR2 FQNEAQ. The CDR3 consists of 15 residues. The DNA of the CDR3 is TGTGCCAGCAGCACCATTGCTGGACAGGGGGTTGAAGCTTTCTTT. Translated: CASSTIAGQGVEAFF.

This clonotype has a single count. The chain couples TRBV10-3 to TRBJ1-6; D is ambiguous. The CDR3 totals 13 residues. The V gene lost 2 bases and the J gene lost 14 bases, with 13 bases spanning the gap. Germline CDR1 ENHRY, CDR2 SYGVKD. For the CDR3, the DNA is TGTGCCATCAGTGAGGTCGAGAAAGCGGCCCTCCACTTT. Translation: CAISEVEKAALHF.